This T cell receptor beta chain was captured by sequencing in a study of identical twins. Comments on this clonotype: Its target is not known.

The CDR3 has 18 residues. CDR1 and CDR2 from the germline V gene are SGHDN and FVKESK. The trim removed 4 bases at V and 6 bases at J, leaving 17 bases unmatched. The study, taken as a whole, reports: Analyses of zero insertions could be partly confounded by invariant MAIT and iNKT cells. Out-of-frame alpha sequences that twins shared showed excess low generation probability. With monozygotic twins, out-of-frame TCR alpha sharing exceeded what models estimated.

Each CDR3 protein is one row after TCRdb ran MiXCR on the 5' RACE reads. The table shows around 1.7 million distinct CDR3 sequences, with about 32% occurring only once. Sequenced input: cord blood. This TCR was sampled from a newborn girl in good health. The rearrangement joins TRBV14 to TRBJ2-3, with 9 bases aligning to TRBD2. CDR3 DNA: TGTGCCAGCAGCCTTAAACAGATCTTCGGACTAGCGAGGGATACGCAGTATTTT. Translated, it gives CASSLKQIFGLARDTQYF.